Sequencing of this T cell receptor beta chain was carried out in a study of blood T cells in healthy people across ages. General study points: The fall in TCR beta diversity per million T cells was roughly linear with age.

With a J-beta primer mix and a sample-barcoded 5' primer, a second PCR ran about 7 to 11 cycles. Each cDNA molecule was tagged by a template-switch adaptor that had 12 random nucleotides. TCRdb called the 5' RACE reads again in MiXCR, with one record for every CDR3 protein. Altogether about 1,600,000 distinct CDR3 sequences are present, approximately 40% being singletons, with the ten largest covering around 8%. This clonotype was seen a handful of times. Its antigen is undetermined. The specimen was blood. The source of this sequence is a woman aged 18-29 years in good health.

The CDR3 reads CAISGTDSDNEQFF. The CDR3 coding sequence is TGTGCCATCAGTGGGACCGACAGCGACAATGAGCAGTTCTTC. The gene calls are TRBV10-3 and TRBJ2-1; D perhaps matches TRBD1 (5 bases). V gave up 4 bases and J gave up 5 bases, with 12 bases separating them. The CDR3 sequence is 14 residues long. Germline lookup yields CDR1 ENHRY and CDR2 SYGVKD.